Each of the 6 T cell receptor beta chains below was sequenced from the same sample in a study of T cells in Graves' hyperthyroidism and ophthalmopathy. There were TCR beta CDR3 regions amplified from RNA transcripts. HTBI primers drove first-round RT-PCR of the TCR CDR3. Via MiXCR, TCRdb re-called the multiplex PCR reads, giving one row per CDR3 protein. This table holds 650,000 to 700,000 distinct CDR3 sequences, 17% found once. Sequenced material: blood. Receptors originate from a man aged 50-60 years with Graves' hyperthyroidism.

This chain links TRBV6-2 or TRBV6-3 with TRBJ2-7; no clear D. V lost 0 bases and J lost 1, with 10 bases in between. The CDR3 covers 15 residues. Germline CDR1 MNHEY, CDR2 SVGEGT. The CDR3 loop reads CASSYSERPSYEQYF. The CDR3 bases are TGTGCCAGCAGTTACTCCGAGAGACCGTCCTACGAGCAGTACTTC.

This chain joins TRBV15 and TRBJ2-3, with D perhaps matching TRBD2 (5 bases). The CDR3 runs to 14 residues. V was trimmed by 6 bases and J by 6 bases, leaving 16 bases between them. The V gene's germline CDR1 is LNHNV and CDR2 YYDKDF (reference sequence). This CDR3 is CATSGRTGRDTQYF. The CDR3 DNA reads as TGTGCCACCAGTGGCCGGACTGGCCGCGATACGCAGTATTTT.

There are many counts of this clonotype. The rearrangement links TRBV5-1 to TRBJ2-3; D is perhaps TRBD2 (5 bases). The length of the CDR3 is 16 residues. The ends were cut back, 3 bases at V and 1 base at J, with 15 bases in the middle. Per the germline V gene, CDR1 is SGHRS and CDR2 is YFSETQ. This CDR3 reads CASSWGAGDRTDTQYF. Written as DNA, the CDR3 is TGCGCCAGCAGCTGGGGTGCGGGCGACCGCACAGATACGCAGTATTTT.

The chain employs TRBV25-1 and TRBJ2-7; TRBD2 matches at 10 bases. Trimming removed 3 bases from V and 4 bases from J; junction bases left unmatched: 9. This CDR3 contains 16 residues. Germline values: CDR1 MGHDK, CDR2 SYGVNS. CDR3 residues: CASSDPSIAGGYEQYF. The CDR3, as DNA: TGTGCCAGCAGTGACCCCTCGATAGCGGGAGGATACGAGCAGTACTTC.

The table lists this clonotype with a count of one. Just one base apart from a much larger clone, this may be a read error. The CDR3 nucleotides are TGTGCCAGCAGTCCAGGGGATTATGGAAACACCATATATTTT. Protein sequence: CASSPGDYGNTIYF. The chain has TRBV2 and TRBJ1-3; D is possibly TRBD1 (6 bases). The CDR3 totals 14 residues. V lost 5 bases and J 3 bases, leaving 11 bases between the germline ends. Germline assignment: CDR1 SNHLY and CDR2 FYNNEI. Supplemented by reference TRBV2 and TRBJ1-3, the full variable domain reads EPEVTQTPSHQVTQMGQEVILRCVPISNHLYFYWYRQILGQKVEFLVSFYNNEISEKSEIFDDQFSVERPDGSNFTLKIRSTKLEDSAMYFCASSPGDYGNTIYFGEGSWLTVV.

This clonotype was detected a few times. This chain uses TRBV6-2 or TRBV6-3 with TRBJ2-3; 11 bases match TRBD2. Germline V gene data show CDR1 as MNHEY and CDR2 as SVGEGT. The trim removed 2 bases at V and 0 bases at J, leaving 4 bases unmatched. The CDR3 consists of 17 residues. CDR3 protein: CASSYGLAGGSTDTQYF. The CDR3 coding sequence is TGTGCCAGCAGTTACGGGCTAGCGGGAGGTAGCACAGATACGCAGTATTTT.